Presented here are 15 T cell receptor beta chains from one specimen sequenced in a study of shared clonotypes between healthy human individuals. Some clones are missing from TCRdb's copy, which holds only in-frame ones; the method was immunoSEQ multiplex PCR. The sample records a few million clones, approximately 95% being singletons. The sequenced sample consisted of naive CD4+ T cells sorted from blood. Stated subset: CD45RA+ positively selected. Every receptor here comes from a man between 18 and 29 years old in good health.

This clone was detected only once. V and J are TRBV20-1 and TRBJ1-2, with D tentatively TRBD1 (5 bases). The V gene's germline CDR1 is DFQATT and CDR2 SNEGSKA (reference sequence). Trimming took 6 bases from V and 2 from J, leaving 7 bases between them. The CDR3 sequence is 11 residues long. The CDR3 DNA follows: TGCAGTGCGTGGGGGAACTATGGCTACACCTTC. Encoded protein: CSAWGNYGYTF.

A remark on this clone: The same CDR3 is also encoded by other DNA sequences in this sample. Here the CDR3 DNA reads TGTGCCAGCAGCTTGACAGGGGATTACGAGCAGTACTTC. It is translated as CASSLTGDYEQYF. This chain uses TRBV5-5 with TRBJ2-7; 7 nucleotides agree with TRBD1. The junction had 2 bases not matched to a gene; V was cut back by 1 base and J by 4 bases. Germline V gene data show CDR1 as SGHKS and CDR2 as YYEKEE (reference sequence). The CDR3 extends over 13 amino acids.

The chain employs TRBV7-9 and TRBJ1-4, with TRBD1 identical over 8 bases. There are 15 residues in the CDR3. V dropped 2 bases and J dropped 8; count of bases not matched to a gene: 7. The V gene's germline CDR1 is SEHNR and CDR2 FQNEAQ (reference sequence). The CDR3 DNA reads as TGTGCCAGCAGCTTAAGTTCAGGGGGCGGCGAAAAACTGTTTTTT. It specifies CASSLSSGGGEKLFF.

The chain joins TRBV30 to TRBJ2-2; D not resolved. With 2 bases removed from V and 5 bases from J, the gap between germline ends came to 15 bases. CDR1 and CDR2 (germline): GTSNPN, SVGIG (reference sequence). The CDR3 consists of 15 residues. The CDR3 DNA sequence: TGTGCCTGGAGTTCCAACGCCCCAGTTACCGGGGAGCTGTTTTTT. Translating gives CAWSSNAPVTGELFF.

J is TRBJ2-7 and V is TRBV6-5, with 8 bases matching TRBD2. V lost 0 bases and J lost 7; bases outside the gene matches: 8. The CDR3 extends over 15 amino acids. Germline CDR1 and CDR2: MNHEY and SVGAGI. The CDR3 protein is CASSYSPGGTPEQYF. The CDR3 bases are TGTGCCAGCAGTTACTCGCCGGGAGGGACACCAGAGCAGTACTTC.

The chain employs TRBV6-1 and TRBJ2-2, with D maybe TRBD1 (5 bases). CDR1 MNHNS and CDR2 SASEGT come from the germline V gene. The V end was cut by 4 bases, the J end by 7 bases, with 13 bases between. The CDR3 spans 14 residues. The CDR3: CASSGELGVGELFF. DNA for the CDR3: TGTGCCAGCAGTGGAGAATTAGGGGTCGGGGAGCTGTTTTTT.

V is TRBV28 and J is TRBJ1-5; 7 bases line up with TRBD1. The V gene end was trimmed by 8 bases and the J gene end by 2 bases; junction bases not matched to a gene: 21. Germline CDR1 and CDR2: MDHEN and SYDVKM. The CDR3 loop spans 19 amino acids. The CDR3 sequence: CASLTTRGEGALGNQPQHF. The CDR3 DNA sequence: TGTGCCAGCCTCACTACCCGGGGAGAGGGGGCTCTAGGCAATCAGCCCCAGCATTTT.

The J gene is TRBJ1-2, the V gene TRBV6-4, with a possible D match to TRBD1 (6 bases). Trimming removed 6 bases at V and 5 bases at J, with 13 bases between. The CDR3 has 13 amino acids. In germline, CDR1 is MRHNA, CDR2 SNTAGT. CDR3 protein: CASSATGIYGYTF. CDR3 DNA sequence: TGTGCCAGCAGCGCAACAGGGATTTATGGCTACACCTTC.

A single count supports this clone. This sequence joins TRBV9 and TRBJ1-4, with a weak D call TRBD1 (5 bases). V lost 4 bases, J lost 4 bases, and 14 bases lay in between. This CDR3 is built from 15 residues. Per germline, CDR1 SGDLS and CDR2 YYNGEE. The CDR3 here is CASSPTGGYNEKLFF. The DNA for the CDR3 is TGTGCCAGCAGCCCAACGGGGGGTTATAATGAAAAACTGTTTTTT.

This rearrangement joins TRBV5-1 to TRBJ1-1; D is perhaps TRBD1 (6 bases). The CDR3 extends over 14 amino acids. Between the trimmed V and J ends, which lost 8 bases and 1 base, there was a span of 15 bases. Germline loops: CDR1 SGHRS, CDR2 YFSETQ. CDR3 coding DNA: TGCGCCAGTACACTGGACAGATCGAACACTGAAGCTTTCTTT. This translates into CASTLDRSNTEAFF.

This rearrangement joins TRBV6-4 to TRBJ1-2; perhaps TRBD1 as D (6 bases). The V end was cut by 0 bases, the J end by 7 bases, with 12 bases between. Germline V gene lookup returns CDR1 MRHNA and CDR2 SNTAGT. The CDR3 length is 14 residues. CDR3 nucleotide sequence: TGTGCCAGCAGTGACTCCCTACAGGGTAGTGGCTACACCTTC. Its translation: CASSDSLQGSGYTF.

The chain recombines TRBV5-1 with TRBJ1-6; 7 positions match TRBD1. The CDR3 length is 15 residues. Looked up from germline, CDR1 is SGHRS and CDR2 is YFSETQ. V lost 5 bases to trimming and J lost 2 bases; unmatched junction nucleotides: 4. The CDR3 loop is CASRRGTAYNSPLHF. The CDR3 DNA follows: TGCGCCAGCAGACGCGGGACAGCCTATAATTCACCCCTCCACTTT. The full variable domain, its missing parts supplied by reference TRBV5-1 and TRBJ1-6, is KAGVTQTPRYLIKTRGQQVTLSCSPISGHRSVSWYQQTPGQGLQFLFEYFSETQRNKGNFPGRFSGRQFSNSRSEMNVSTLELGDSALYLCASRRGTAYNSPLHFGNGTRLTVT.

The V gene is TRBV5-1, the J gene TRBJ2-5; D unclear. Looked up from germline, CDR1 is SGHRS and CDR2 is YFSETQ. CDR3 size: 13 residues. Trimming shortened V by 0 bases and J by 8 bases, and 11 bases separated the two germline ends. The CDR3 DNA reads as TGCGCCAGCAGCTTGGCCGCTAGGGCAACCCAGTACTTC. Amino acid sequence: CASSLAARATQYF.

The V call is TRBV5-6, the J call TRBJ2-3; D uncertain. Germline CDR1 and CDR2: SGHDT and YYEEEE. This CDR3 spans 13 amino acids. The V end lost 0 bases, the J end lost 4 bases, and 6 bases lay between the germline ends. CDR3 protein: CASSLERADTQYF. The CDR3 region has the DNA TGTGCCAGCAGCTTGGAACGTGCAGATACGCAGTATTTT.

V usage is TRBV4-2 and J usage is TRBJ2-2, with TRBD2 identical over 9 bases. V was clipped by 5 bases and J by 7 bases; unmatched bases: 14. In germline, CDR1 is LGHNA, CDR2 YNFKEQ. The CDR3 extends over 17 amino acids. CDR3 residues: CASSGALGGGAGGELFF. Here the CDR3 DNA reads TGTGCCAGCAGCGGGGCCTTAGGCGGGGGGGCTGGCGGGGAGCTGTTTTTT.